These 28 T cell receptor beta chains originate from one sample sequenced in a study of human T cells and chemical hapten exposure (dated by TCRdb to about 2021). The time point label, as the study defines it: patch test 2, 6 weeks after DPC sensitization. The treatment or condition label, as the study defines it: therapeutic diphenylcyclopropenone sensitization with weekly scalp DPC. The library was prepared using RACE. Sequenced using a NextSeq 500. The public reads were reanalyzed by TCRdb: fastp trimming at Q25, MiXCR alignment, in-frame beta chains only. All rows with the same CDR3 protein become a single entry with the most common DNA and genes. A total of tens of thousands of distinct CDR3 sequences appear in this sample, about a tenth of them only once. The ten largest clones add up to about 6.6% of the sample. The sequencing here drew on whole blood, taken in connection with sensitization to the hapten diphenylcyclopropenone (DPC). All receptors come from a woman between 50 and 59 years old with alopecia areata. Some clones in this sample may be carry-over from other donors' samples.

The chain recombines TRBV3-1 with TRBJ2-7, with D possibly being TRBD1 (6 bases). V lost 5 bases to trimming and J lost 0 bases, with 11 bases between them. The CDR3 spans 14 residues. Germline V lookup: CDR1 LGHDT, CDR2 YNNKEL (reference sequence). The CDR3 protein is CASSSWTASYEQYF. The CDR3 nucleotides read TGTGCCAGCAGCTCCTGGACAGCCTCCTACGAGCAGTACTTC.

This clonotype was counted only a few times. A much larger clone differs from this one at a single base, so this may be a read error. The CDR3 DNA reads TGCGCCAGCGGGGATAGCGAGAGACCGCCCTACGAGCAGTACTTC. Encoded protein: CASGDSERPPYEQYF. This chain connects TRBV5-1 to TRBJ2-7; a possible D gene is TRBD2 (5 bases). The germline V gene has CDR1 SGHRS and CDR2 YFSETQ. The CDR3 extends over 15 amino acids. Trimming pared 7 bases from V and 2 bases from J, leaving 19 bases between.

The chain links TRBV9 to TRBJ1-1, with TRBD1 matching over 8 bases. The ends lost 3 bases at V and 6 bases at J; junction bases unmatched: 4. The germline CDR1 and CDR2 sequences are SGDLS and YYNGEE. This CDR3 spans 13 amino acids. In nucleotides, the CDR3 is TGTGCCAGCAGCGCGACAGGGGACCCTGAAGCTTTCTTT. Amino acids: CASSATGDPEAFF.

This sequence joins TRBV6-5 and TRBJ2-1; D is perhaps TRBD2 (5 bases). The CDR3 runs to 11 residues. V dropped 4 bases and J dropped 12 bases, with 10 bases sitting between them. The V gene's germline CDR1 is MNHEY and CDR2 SVGAGI. The CDR3 DNA is TGTGCCAGCAGTTCGGCGGGCAGGCAGTTCTTC. Translated, it gives CASSSAGRQFF.

This clonotype has more than one count but fewer than ten. The chain joins TRBV27 to TRBJ2-5; D is ambiguous. The CDR3 consists of 15 residues. From germline, CDR1 is MNHEY and CDR2 SMNVEV (reference sequence). Trimming removed 0 bases at V and 2 bases at J, with 10 bases between. This CDR3 is CASSLSAETQETQYF. The CDR3 DNA sequence: TGTGCCAGCAGTTTATCGGCAGAAACTCAAGAGACCCAGTACTTC.

In this sample, this clonotype turned up a few times. The chain employs TRBV5-1 and TRBJ1-2, with D unresolved. The V end was cut by 0 bases, the J end by 8 bases, with 14 bases between. Germline lookup yields CDR1 SGHRS and CDR2 YFSETQ. This CDR3 has 14 residues. DNA of the CDR3: TGCGCCAGCAGCTTGGTGGCGGGTCGGAAGGGCTACACCTTC. Its protein is CASSLVAGRKGYTF.

The rearrangement links TRBV6-4 to TRBJ2-3; 10 bases agree with TRBD2. CDR1 is MRHNA and CDR2 is SNTAGT in the germline V gene. The length of the CDR3 is 15 residues. The V segment lost 4 bases and the J segment 0 bases; nucleotides outside the gene matches: 1. The CDR3 reads CASSALAGSTDTQYF. The CDR3 DNA is TGTGCCAGCAGTGCACTAGCGGGAAGCACAGATACGCAGTATTTT.

This clonotype came up many times. The chain is built from TRBV6-1 and TRBJ1-1; D may be TRBD1 (6 bases). Between the trimmed V and J ends, which lost 9 bases and 2 bases, there was a span of 22 bases. This CDR3 spans 16 amino acids. Germline loops: CDR1 MNHNS, CDR2 SASEGT. The chain's CDR3 is CARRLRPGHINTEAFF. CDR3 bases: TGTGCCAGACGACTTCGCCCGGGACACATTAACACTGAAGCTTTCTTT.

This clonotype has at least ten counts. The chain's CDR3 is CASSPKTVGTDTQYF. Written as DNA, the CDR3 is TGTGCCAGCTCACCTAAGACAGTTGGCACAGATACGCAGTATTTT. The chain links TRBV18 to TRBJ2-3; TRBD1 might be the D (5 bases). This CDR3 is 15 amino acids long. From germline, CDR1 is KGHSH and CDR2 LQKENI. Between the trimmed V and J ends, which lost 3 bases and 1 base, there was a span of 11 bases.

This clonotype occurred many times. This sequence joins TRBV2 and TRBJ2-7; D uncertain. CDR1 SNHLY and CDR2 FYNNEI come from the germline V gene. Deletions cut 5 bases from V and 4 bases from J, with 6 bases between. The CDR3 runs 11 residues. CDR3 in amino acids: CASSFQYEQYF. The DNA of the CDR3 is TGTGCCAGCAGTTTTCAATACGAGCAGTACTTC.

This clonotype was counted ten times or more. The chain links TRBV4-1 to TRBJ2-5; maybe TRBD2 (5 bases). Trimming took 1 base from V and 4 from J, leaving 7 bases between them. The CDR3 runs 13 residues. The V gene's germline CDR1 is MGHRA and CDR2 YSYEKL. The CDR3, as DNA: TGCGCCAGCAGCCAAGCGGGATCAGAGACCCAGTACTTC. Translated, it gives CASSQAGSETQYF.

The chain is built from TRBV29-1 and TRBJ2-7; 7 bases are a match to TRBD1. The CDR3 contains 14 residues. The V gene end was trimmed by 4 bases and the J gene end by 2 bases; junction bases not matched to a gene: 8. Germline V CDR1 and CDR2: SQVTM, ANQGSEA. CDR3 loop: CSVGPRGQAYEQYF. As DNA, the CDR3 is TGCAGCGTTGGCCCCCGAGGACAGGCCTACGAGCAGTACTTC.

In this sample, this clonotype turned up a few times. CDR3 residues: CSVHRTGAVAEAFF. CDR3 sequence (DNA): TGCAGCGTGCATAGGACAGGGGCGGTGGCTGAAGCTTTCTTT. The V call is TRBV29-1, the J call TRBJ1-1; TRBD1 agrees at 9 bases. The CDR3 extends over 14 amino acids. Germline CDR1 is SQVTM and CDR2 is ANQGSEA. J was trimmed by 6 bases and V by 6 bases; bases with no gene match: 11. The variable domain in full, completed from reference TRBV29-1 and TRBJ1-1, reads SAVISQKPSRDICQRGTSLTIQCQVDSQVTMMFWYRQQPGQSLTLIATANQGSEATYESGFVIDKFPISRPNLTFSTLTVSNMSPEDSSIYLCSVHRTGAVAEAFFGQGTRLTVV.

There are many counts of this clonotype. The genes are TRBV29-1 and TRBJ2-2; a possible D gene is TRBD1 (6 bases). The CDR3 is 14 residues long. Germline V lookup: CDR1 SQVTM, CDR2 ANQGSEA. The V end was cut by 5 bases, the J end by 2 bases, with 12 bases between. The DNA for the CDR3 is TGCAGCGTTTCAGACAGGAAAAACACCGGGGAGCTGTTTTTT. Translating it yields CSVSDRKNTGELFF.

The sample holds many counts of this clonotype. This chain connects TRBV20-1 to TRBJ1-2; no firm D call. CDR3 length: 15 residues. Looked up from germline, CDR1 is DFQATT and CDR2 is SNEGSKA (reference sequence). Trimming pared 3 bases from V and 4 bases from J, leaving 18 bases between. The CDR3 region has the DNA TGCAGTGCTAGCGGTGAAGTTTCTCCCAGCTATGGCTACACCTTC. Residues: CSASGEVSPSYGYTF.

This clonotype has ten or more counts. This chain connects TRBV29-1 to TRBJ2-5; D is perhaps TRBD2 (5 bases). The germline V gene has CDR1 SQVTM and CDR2 ANQGSEA. The CDR3 is 14 amino acids. Deletions cut 7 bases from V and 3 bases from J, with 18 bases between. CDR3 protein: CSAPDRGEKETQYF. CDR3 DNA sequence: TGCAGCGCGCCCGACCGGGGTGAAAAAGAGACCCAGTACTTC.

The chain carries TRBV28 and TRBJ2-7; D gene ambiguous. Germline values: CDR1 MDHEN, CDR2 SYDVKM. CDR3 size: 13 residues. Trimming stripped 3 bases from V and 2 bases from J, with 8 bases between. In DNA form, the CDR3 reads TGTGCCAGCAGTTTTAGAGTCACCTACGAGCAGTACTTC. As protein: CASSFRVTYEQYF.

Ten or more counts support this clonotype. The V and J genes are TRBV29-1 and TRBJ2-5; D might be TRBD1 (6 bases). Trimming removed 8 bases from V and 5 bases from J, with 21 bases in between. The CDR3 loop spans 14 amino acids. CDR1 and CDR2 (germline): SQVTM, ANQGSEA. CDR3: CSTIGDRTGETQYF. The CDR3 DNA sequence: TGCAGCACCATAGGAGACAGGACGGGGGAGACCCAGTACTTC.

The rearrangement uses TRBV7-2 and TRBJ2-2; 10 positions match TRBD2. This CDR3 region has 16 residues. Trimming cost V 7 bases and J 4 bases; bases outside gene matches: 9. CDR1 and CDR2 (germline): SGHTA, FQGNSA. DNA for the CDR3: TGTGCCAGCAAGCCCCCGACTAGCGGGCGCACCGGGGAGCTGTTTTTT. Residues: CASKPPTSGRTGELFF.

Ten or more counts support this clonotype. The chain carries TRBV5-1 and TRBJ2-1, with 12 nucleotides matching TRBD2. Germline CDR1 SGHRS, CDR2 YFSETQ. The CDR3 is made up of 14 amino acids. The V and J ends lost 8 bases and 6 bases, in that order; junction bases with no gene match: 6. CDR3 in amino acids: CASGWTSGTNEQFF. DNA of the CDR3: TGCGCCAGTGGATGGACTAGCGGGACCAATGAGCAGTTCTTC.

This clonotype was counted ten times or more. The V call is TRBV20-1, the J call TRBJ2-7; D may be TRBD1 (6 bases). The V end lost 1 base, the J end lost 2 bases, and 18 bases lay between the germline ends. The CDR3 is 16 amino acids. Germline V CDR1 and CDR2: DFQATT, SNEGSKA (reference sequence). For the CDR3, the DNA is TGCAGTGCTAGAGGACACCCCGGGACAACAACCTACGAGCAGTACTTC. It codes for CSARGHPGTTTYEQYF.

A few counts support this clonotype. The gene calls are TRBV28 and TRBJ2-5, with D possibly being TRBD1 (6 bases). The CDR3 extends over 14 amino acids. The germline V gene has CDR1 MDHEN and CDR2 SYDVKM. V was pared by 5 bases and J by 1 base, with 11 bases between. CDR3 DNA: TGTGCCAGCAGTACCCTACAGGGCCAAGAGACCCAGTACTTC. It specifies CASSTLQGQETQYF. The full variable domain, rest sourced from reference TRBV28 and TRBJ2-5, is DVKVTQSSRYLVKRTGEKVFLECVQDMDHENMFWYRQDPGLGLRLIYFSYDVKMKEKGDIPEGYSVSREKKERFSLILESASTNQTSMYLCASSTLQGQETQYFGPGTRLLVL.

This clonotype was seen a few times. J is TRBJ2-1 and V is TRBV27; 8 bases match TRBD2. The CDR3 has 16 residues. Germline V gene sequence: CDR1 MNHEY, CDR2 SMNVEV (reference sequence). V trimming: 7 bases; J trimming: 0 bases; junction bases outside the gene matches: 8. In nucleotides, the CDR3 is TGTGCCAGCACCCCAGGACTAGCTAGCTCCTACAATGAGCAGTTCTTC. Residues: CASTPGLASSYNEQFF.

At least ten counts were recorded for this clonotype. The chain links TRBV3-1 to TRBJ1-1, with 10 bases matching TRBD1. V gave up 4 bases and J gave up 1 base; unmatched junction bases: 3. The CDR3 covers 15 residues. Germline lookup yields CDR1 LGHDT and CDR2 YNNKEL (reference sequence). CDR3 bases: TGTGCCAGCAGCCTTCGGACAGGGGGGAACACTGAAGCTTTCTTT. Amino acids: CASSLRTGGNTEAFF.

This clonotype was counted at least ten times. The chain recombines TRBV4-2 with TRBJ1-1; 12 bases line up with TRBD1. V trimming: 3 bases; J trimming: 3 bases; junction bases outside the gene matches: 2. From germline, CDR1 is LGHNA and CDR2 YNFKEQ. The CDR3 length is 15 residues. CDR3 coding DNA: TGTGCCAGCAGCCAGGGACAGGGGGCAGACACTGAAGCTTTCTTT. This sequence encodes CASSQGQGADTEAFF.

There are many counts of this clonotype. This chain uses TRBV2 with TRBJ1-2, with no clear D. This CDR3 is built from 13 residues. Germline V CDR1 and CDR2: SNHLY, FYNNEI. V lost 4 bases to trimming and J lost 2 bases, with 8 bases between them. The CDR3 region has the DNA TGTGCCAGCAGTGTGTCGGGGAACTATGGCTACACCTTC. Protein sequence: CASSVSGNYGYTF.

This clonotype has ten or more counts. The chain recombines TRBV12-3 or TRBV12-4 with TRBJ1-1; 7 bases fit TRBD1. This CDR3 spans 15 amino acids. V dropped 6 bases and J dropped 6; count of bases not matched to a gene: 13. The CDR3 nucleotides are TGTGCCAGCAGAAGACAGGGAGGAAGGTTGGCTGAAGCTTTCTTT. Translating it yields CASRRQGGRLAEAFF.

In this sample, this clonotype turned up many times. The V gene is TRBV2, the J gene TRBJ2-5; 10 bases are a match to TRBD2. The CDR3 sequence is 15 residues long. In germline, CDR1 is SNHLY, CDR2 FYNNEI. V was pared by 6 bases and J by 3 bases, with 7 bases of the junction left unmatched. DNA of the CDR3: TGTGCCAGCAGCCCCTGGCTAGCGGGAGAAGAGACCCAGTACTTC. As protein: CASSPWLAGEETQYF.